This T cell receptor (beta chain) was recorded in a study of blood T cells in healthy people across ages. A second PCR of about 7 to 12 cycles used a sample-barcoded 5' primer and a J-beta primer mix. TCRdb reanalysed the 5' RACE reads using MiXCR and keeps one entry per CDR3 protein. In the table there are about 830,000 distinct CDR3 sequences, more than 45% of which are singletons. This clonotype was counted only a few times. Trimming stripped 7 bases from V and 0 bases from J, with 18 bases between. The CDR3 consists of 16 residues. From germline, CDR1 is SGHVS and CDR2 FQNEAQ. The V and J genes are TRBV7-8 and TRBJ2-5; TRBD2 is a possible D gene (6 bases). The material sequenced was blood. The receptor was isolated from a man aged 30 to 39 in good health. The CDR3 DNA sequence: TGTGCCAGCACCTTTCGGAGCGGCGGGGACCAAGAGACCCAGTACTTC. This codes for CASTFRSGGDQETQYF.